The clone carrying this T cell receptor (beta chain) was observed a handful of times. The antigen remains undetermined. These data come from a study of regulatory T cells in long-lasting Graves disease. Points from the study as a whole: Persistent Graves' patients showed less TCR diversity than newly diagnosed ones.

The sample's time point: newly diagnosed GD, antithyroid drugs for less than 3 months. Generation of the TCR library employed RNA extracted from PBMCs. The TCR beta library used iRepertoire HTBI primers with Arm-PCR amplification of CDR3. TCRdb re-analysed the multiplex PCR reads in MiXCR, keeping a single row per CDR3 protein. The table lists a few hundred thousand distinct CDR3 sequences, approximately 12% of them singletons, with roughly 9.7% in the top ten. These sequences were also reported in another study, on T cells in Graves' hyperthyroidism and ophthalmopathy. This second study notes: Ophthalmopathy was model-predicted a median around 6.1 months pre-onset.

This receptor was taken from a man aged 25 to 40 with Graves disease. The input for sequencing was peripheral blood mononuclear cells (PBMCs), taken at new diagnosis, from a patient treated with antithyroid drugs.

CDR3 in DNA: TGTGCCAGCAGTTTAGGAACTAGCGGGAGGACTGATGAGCAGTTCTTC. Amino acid sequence: CASSLGTSGRTDEQFF. The V and J genes are TRBV28 and TRBJ2-1; 12 nucleotides agree with TRBD2. V trimming: 2 bases; J trimming: 8 bases; junction bases outside the gene matches: 7. This CDR3 has 16 amino acids. The germline gives CDR1 MDHEN, CDR2 SYDVKM.